These 17 T cell receptor beta chains were sequenced from one sample in a study of cytomegalovirus exposure and HLA in healthy donors. Clones were read by immunoSEQ multiplex PCR, and TCRdb kept only the in-frame ones, dropping some. The sample consists of 150,000 to 200,000 clones, 89% of them appearing once. Input material: PBMCs. These receptors came from a man aged 18 to 30 in good health and CMV-seropositive.

V gene TRBV7-2 combines with J gene TRBJ1-1; TRBD1 might be the D (5 bases). The CDR3 loop spans 14 amino acids. Trimming stripped 5 bases from V and 1 base from J, with 11 bases between. CDR1 SGHTA and CDR2 FQGNSA come from the germline V gene. CDR3 amino acids: CASSTGQGNTEAFF. CDR3 coding DNA: TGTGCCAGCAGCACTGGTCAGGGGAACACTGAAGCTTTCTTT. Full variable domain (remainder filled in from reference TRBV7-2 and TRBJ1-1): GAGVSQSPSNKVTEKGKDVELRCDPISGHTALYWYRQSLGQGLEFLIYFQGNSAPDKSGLPSDRFSAERTGGSVSTLTIQRTQQEDSAVYLCASSTGQGNTEAFFGQGTRLTVV.

This sequence joins TRBV19 and TRBJ2-5, with TRBD2 matching over 7 bases. Looked up from germline, CDR1 is LNHDA and CDR2 is SQIVND (reference sequence). V shed 3 bases, J shed 7 bases, and the junction held 14 bases outside the gene matches. CDR3 length: 16 residues. CDR3 in amino acids: CASSIRASGQESTQYF. The CDR3 coding sequence is TGTGCCAGTAGTATTCGGGCTAGCGGACAAGAGTCGACCCAGTACTTC.

The chain uses TRBV7-9 and TRBJ2-7; D is unclear. V was pared by 3 bases and J by 1 base, with 7 bases between. This CDR3 is built from 13 residues. Germline-derived CDR1 and CDR2 are SEHNR and FQNEAQ (reference sequence). The CDR3, as DNA: TGTGCCAGCAGCTTCACTTCTTCCTACGAGCAGTACTTC. Encoded protein: CASSFTSSYEQYF.

This clone has just a few counts. The chain combines TRBV5-1 with TRBJ2-7, with D possibly TRBD1 on 6 matching bases. CDR1 SGHRS and CDR2 YFSETQ come from the germline V gene. The CDR3 spans 15 residues. Between the trimmed V and J ends, which lost 0 bases and 2 bases, there was a span of 12 bases. The CDR3 DNA reads TGCGCCAGCAGCTTGGTTCCAGGGGAGACCTACGAGCAGTACTTC. It codes for CASSLVPGETYEQYF.

The chain joins TRBV28 to TRBJ2-1; 7 bases are a match to TRBD1. The CDR3 has 15 amino acids. Germline values: CDR1 MDHEN, CDR2 SYDVKM. Trimming removed 5 bases from V and 15 bases from J; junction bases left unmatched: 19. The CDR3, as DNA: TGTGCCAGCAGTCCCCCCGGGACAGCTCTAAAAACTACGTTCTTC. Translation gives CASSPPGTALKTTFF.

V and J are TRBV7-9 and TRBJ2-1; TRBD2 matches 13 bases. V shed 6 bases and J 0 bases; nucleotides not matched to a gene: 5. Looked up from germline, CDR1 is SEHNR and CDR2 is FQNEAQ (reference sequence). CDR3 length: 17 residues. The CDR3 bases are TGTGCCAGCAGTTCCCGGACTAGCGGGAGCTCCTACAATGAGCAGTTCTTC. Its translation: CASSSRTSGSSYNEQFF.

The chain combines TRBV4-1 with TRBJ2-4, with D possibly TRBD2 on 5 matching bases. Trimming removed 0 bases at V and 2 bases at J, with 14 bases between. Germline loops: CDR1 MGHRA, CDR2 YSYEKL. The CDR3 is 17 residues long. In DNA, the CDR3 is TGCGCCAGCAGCCAAGATGAGACGCGGAGGTCCAAAAACATTCAGTACTTC. Amino acid sequence: CASSQDETRRSKNIQYF.

This clone was seen only a few times. The identical CDR3 is also encoded by other nucleotide sequences in the sample. The rearrangement links TRBV5-1 to TRBJ1-5; a possible D gene is TRBD1 (6 bases). Germline CDR1 SGHRS, CDR2 YFSETQ. V was pared by 4 bases and J by 4 bases, with 9 bases between. The CDR3 runs to 13 residues. The DNA for the CDR3 is TGCGCCAGCAGCCGGGACATTAATCAGCCCCAGCATTTT. It is translated as CASSRDINQPQHF. Drawing the rest from reference TRBV5-1 and TRBJ1-5, the complete variable domain is KAGVTQTPRYLIKTRGQQVTLSCSPISGHRSVSWYQQTPGQGLQFLFEYFSETQRNKGNFPGRFSGRQFSNSRSEMNVSTLELGDSALYLCASSRDINQPQHFGDGTRLSIL.

The rearrangement uses TRBV29-1 and TRBJ1-4, with D unresolved. The CDR3 covers 15 residues. V lost 3 bases to trimming and J lost 0 bases, with 11 bases between them. CDR1 and CDR2 (germline): SQVTM, ANQGSEA. CDR3 in amino acids: CSVDGGSATNEKLFF. DNA of the CDR3: TGCAGCGTTGACGGTGGGAGTGCAACTAATGAAAAACTGTTTTTT.

This clone has only one observation. The genes are TRBV28 and TRBJ2-2; no firm D call. The V gene's germline CDR1 is MDHEN and CDR2 SYDVKM. The CDR3 consists of 17 residues. V was pared by 4 bases and J by 1 base, with 16 bases between. CDR3 DNA: TGTGCCAGCAGTTCCCTCTGGTCGCGGCGGAACACCGGGGAGCTGTTTTTT. This encodes CASSSLWSRRNTGELFF.

This chain connects TRBV11-2 to TRBJ2-1; 13 bases are a match to TRBD2. The CDR3 is made up of 16 amino acids. The germline V gene encodes CDR1 SGHAT and CDR2 FQNNGV. With 0 bases clipped from V and 7 bases from J, the junction kept 3 bases outside the gene matches. The CDR3 is CASSLELAGGPNEQFF. The CDR3 nucleotides read TGTGCCAGCAGCTTAGAACTAGCGGGAGGGCCGAATGAGCAGTTCTTC.

This rearrangement joins TRBV5-1 to TRBJ2-5; a possible D gene is TRBD1 (5 bases). The V gene's germline CDR1 is SGHRS and CDR2 YFSETQ. The V end lost 4 bases, the J end lost 0 bases, and 16 bases lay between the germline ends. This CDR3 comprises 16 residues. The CDR3 loop reads CASSLGQGLNQETQYF. CDR3 nucleotide sequence: TGCGCCAGCAGCCTGGGCCAGGGTTTGAACCAAGAGACCCAGTACTTC.

The V call is TRBV11-2, the J call TRBJ2-7; TRBD1 matches 7 bases. V was clipped by 3 bases and J by 5 bases; unmatched bases: 7. Germline values: CDR1 SGHAT, CDR2 FQNNGV. The CDR3 has 14 amino acids. The CDR3 DNA is TGTGCCAGCAGCTTCGACAGGGTGGGCCACGAGCAGTACTTC. This encodes CASSFDRVGHEQYF.

This clone was observed a handful of times. The gene calls are TRBV7-9 and TRBJ2-1; TRBD2 agrees at 10 bases. The germline CDR1 and CDR2 sequences are SEHNR and FQNEAQ (reference sequence). This CDR3 comprises 14 residues. J was trimmed by 2 bases and V by 8 bases; bases with no gene match: 3. CDR3 residues: CASLSGRAYNEQFF. The CDR3 DNA reads TGTGCCAGCCTCAGCGGGAGGGCCTACAATGAGCAGTTCTTC.

The rearrangement links TRBV19 to TRBJ2-5; a weak D match, TRBD2 (6 bases). Germline V gene lookup returns CDR1 LNHDA and CDR2 SQIVND (reference sequence). CDR3 length: 16 residues. Deletions cut 6 bases from V and 4 bases from J, with 21 bases between. CDR3 bases: TGTGCCAGTAGCCATGGGGGTACGGGAGCCGGAGAGACCCAGTACTTC. This sequence encodes CASSHGGTGAGETQYF.

Worth noting for this clone: Other DNA sequences in this specimen translate into the identical CDR3. V and J are TRBV5-1 and TRBJ1-3; possible D gene TRBD1, 6 bases. The V end lost 2 bases, the J end lost 0 bases, and 12 bases lay between the germline ends. Germline V CDR1 and CDR2: SGHRS, YFSETQ. CDR3 size: 16 residues. The CDR3 nucleotides read TGCGCCAGCAGCTTATCGACAGGATCCTCTGGAAACACCATATATTTT. It specifies CASSLSTGSSGNTIYF.

This clone was counted once. The chain uses TRBV19 and TRBJ2-7, with 8 bases identical to TRBD1. Germline-derived CDR1 and CDR2 are LNHDA and SQIVND (reference sequence). CDR3 length: 14 amino acids. The V and J ends lost 9 bases and 5 bases, in that order; junction bases with no gene match: 12. The CDR3 is CASAIRQGLNEQYF. CDR3 coding DNA: TGTGCCAGCGCCATTAGACAGGGGTTGAACGAGCAGTACTTC.